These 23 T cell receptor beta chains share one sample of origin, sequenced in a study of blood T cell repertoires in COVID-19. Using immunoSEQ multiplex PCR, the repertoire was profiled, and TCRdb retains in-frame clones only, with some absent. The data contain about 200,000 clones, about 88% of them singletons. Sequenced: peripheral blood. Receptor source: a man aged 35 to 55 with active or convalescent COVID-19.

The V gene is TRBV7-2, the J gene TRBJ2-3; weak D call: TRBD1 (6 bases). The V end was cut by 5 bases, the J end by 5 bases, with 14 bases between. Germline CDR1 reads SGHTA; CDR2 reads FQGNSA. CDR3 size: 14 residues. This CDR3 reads CASSPGSRGDTQYF. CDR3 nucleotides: TGTGCCAGCAGCCCGGGGTCCAGGGGAGATACGCAGTATTTT.

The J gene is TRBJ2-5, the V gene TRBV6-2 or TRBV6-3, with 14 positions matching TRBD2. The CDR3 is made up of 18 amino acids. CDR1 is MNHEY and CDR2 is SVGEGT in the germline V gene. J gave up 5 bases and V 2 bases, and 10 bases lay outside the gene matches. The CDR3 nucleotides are TGTGCCAGCAGTTACCCGAGACTAGCGGGGGGGCCATTCGAGACCCAGTACTTC. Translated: CASSYPRLAGGPFETQYF.

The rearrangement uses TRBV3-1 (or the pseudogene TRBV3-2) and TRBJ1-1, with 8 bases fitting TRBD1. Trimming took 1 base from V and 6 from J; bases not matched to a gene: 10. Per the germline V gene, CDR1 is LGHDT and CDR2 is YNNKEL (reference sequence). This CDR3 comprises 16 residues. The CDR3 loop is CASSQGDRGLMAEAFF. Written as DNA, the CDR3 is TGTGCCAGCAGCCAAGGAGACAGGGGTTTAATGGCTGAAGCTTTCTTT.

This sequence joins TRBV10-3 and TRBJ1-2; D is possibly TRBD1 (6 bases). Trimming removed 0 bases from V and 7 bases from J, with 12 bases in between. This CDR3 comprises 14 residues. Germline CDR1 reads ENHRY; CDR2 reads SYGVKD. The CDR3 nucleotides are TGTGCCATCAGTGAGTCGAATTCAGGGGTTGGCTACACCTTC. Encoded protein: CAISESNSGVGYTF.

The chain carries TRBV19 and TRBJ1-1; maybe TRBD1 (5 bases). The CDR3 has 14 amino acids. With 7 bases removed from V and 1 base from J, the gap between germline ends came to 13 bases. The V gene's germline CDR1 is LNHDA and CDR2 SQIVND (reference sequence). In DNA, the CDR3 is TGTGCCAGTAAACCCGGGGGGGAGAACACTGAAGCTTTCTTT. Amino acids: CASKPGGENTEAFF.

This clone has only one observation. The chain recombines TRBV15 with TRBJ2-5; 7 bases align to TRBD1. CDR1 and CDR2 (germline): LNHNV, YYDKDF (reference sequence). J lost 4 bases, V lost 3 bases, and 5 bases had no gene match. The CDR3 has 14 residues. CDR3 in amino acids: CATSSRAGGETQYF. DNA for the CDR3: TGTGCCACCAGCAGTCGGGCAGGGGGAGAGACCCAGTACTTC. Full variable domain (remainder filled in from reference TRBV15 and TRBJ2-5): DAMVIQNPRYQVTQFGKPVTLSCSQTLNHNVMYWYQQKSSQAPKLLFHYYDKDFNNEADTPDNFQSRRPNTSFCFLDIRSPGLGDTAMYLCATSSRAGGETQYFGPGTRLLVL.

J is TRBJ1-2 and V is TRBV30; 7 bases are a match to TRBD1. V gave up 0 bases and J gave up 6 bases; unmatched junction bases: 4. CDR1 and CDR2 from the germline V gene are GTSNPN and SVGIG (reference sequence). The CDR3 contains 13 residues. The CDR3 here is CAWSVRQGDGYTF. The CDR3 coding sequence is TGTGCCTGGAGTGTGAGGCAGGGGGATGGCTACACCTTC.

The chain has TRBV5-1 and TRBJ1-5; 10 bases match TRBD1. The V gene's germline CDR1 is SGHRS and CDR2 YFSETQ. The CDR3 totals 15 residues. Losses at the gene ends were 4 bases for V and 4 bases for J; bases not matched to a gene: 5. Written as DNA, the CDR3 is TGCGCCAGCAGCCCCGGGACAGGGGTTAATCAGCCCCAGCATTTT. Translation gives CASSPGTGVNQPQHF.

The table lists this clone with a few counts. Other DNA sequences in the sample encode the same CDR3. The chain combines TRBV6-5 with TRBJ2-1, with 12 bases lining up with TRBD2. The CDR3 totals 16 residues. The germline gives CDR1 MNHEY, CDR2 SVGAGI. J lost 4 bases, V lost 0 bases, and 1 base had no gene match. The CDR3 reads CASSYSTSGGYNEQFF. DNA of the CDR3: TGTGCCAGCAGTTACTCTACTAGCGGGGGGTACAATGAGCAGTTCTTC.

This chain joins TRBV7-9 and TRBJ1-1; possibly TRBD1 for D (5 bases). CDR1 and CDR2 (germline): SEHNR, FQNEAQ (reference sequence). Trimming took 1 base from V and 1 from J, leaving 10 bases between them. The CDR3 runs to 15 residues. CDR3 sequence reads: CASSLEGQGNTEAFF. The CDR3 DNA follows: TGTGCCAGCAGCTTAGAGGGCCAGGGGAACACTGAAGCTTTCTTT. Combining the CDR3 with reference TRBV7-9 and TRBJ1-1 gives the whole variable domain DTGVSQNPRHKITKRGQNVTFRCDPISEHNRLYWYRQTLGQGPEFLTYFQNEAQLEKSRLLSDRFSAERPKGSFSTLEIQRTEQGDSAMYLCASSLEGQGNTEAFFGQGTRLTVV.

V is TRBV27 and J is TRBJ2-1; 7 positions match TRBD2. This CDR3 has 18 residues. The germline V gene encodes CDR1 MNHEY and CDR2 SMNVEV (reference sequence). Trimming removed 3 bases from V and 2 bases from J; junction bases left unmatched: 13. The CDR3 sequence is CASSFMISGTKAYNEQFF. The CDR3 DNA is TGTGCCAGCAGTTTTATGATAAGCGGGACGAAGGCCTACAATGAGCAGTTCTTC.

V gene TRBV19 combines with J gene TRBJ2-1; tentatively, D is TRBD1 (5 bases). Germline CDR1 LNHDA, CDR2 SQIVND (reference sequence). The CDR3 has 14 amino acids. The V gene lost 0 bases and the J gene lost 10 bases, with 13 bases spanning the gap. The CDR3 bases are TGTGCCAGTAGTATAGATCTCCAGGGCAACGAGCAGTTCTTC. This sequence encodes CASSIDLQGNEQFF.

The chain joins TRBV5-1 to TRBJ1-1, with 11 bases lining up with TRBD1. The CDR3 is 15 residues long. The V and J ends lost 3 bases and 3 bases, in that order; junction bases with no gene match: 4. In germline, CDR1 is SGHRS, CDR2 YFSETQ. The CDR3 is CASSWTGGSDTEAFF. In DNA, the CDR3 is TGCGCCAGCAGCTGGACAGGGGGCTCGGACACTGAAGCTTTCTTT.

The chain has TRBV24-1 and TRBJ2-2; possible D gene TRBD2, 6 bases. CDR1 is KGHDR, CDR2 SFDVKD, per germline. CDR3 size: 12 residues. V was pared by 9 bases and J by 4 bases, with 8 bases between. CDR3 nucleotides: TGTGCCACCGGGGGGACCACCGGGGAGCTGTTTTTT. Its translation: CATGGTTGELFF.

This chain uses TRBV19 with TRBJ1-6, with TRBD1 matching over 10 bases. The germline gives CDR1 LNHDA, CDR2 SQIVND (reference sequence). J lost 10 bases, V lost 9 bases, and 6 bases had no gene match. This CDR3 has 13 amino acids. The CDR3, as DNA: TGTGCCAGCAGGGACAGGGGCATGTCACCCCTCCACTTT. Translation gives CASRDRGMSPLHF.

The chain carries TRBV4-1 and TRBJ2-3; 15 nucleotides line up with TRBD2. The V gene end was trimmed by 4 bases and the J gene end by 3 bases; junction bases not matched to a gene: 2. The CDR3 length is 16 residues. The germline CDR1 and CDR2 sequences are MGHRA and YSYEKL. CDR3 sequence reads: CASSLGTSGRTDTQYF. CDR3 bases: TGCGCCAGCAGCCTGGGGACTAGCGGGAGGACAGATACGCAGTATTTT.

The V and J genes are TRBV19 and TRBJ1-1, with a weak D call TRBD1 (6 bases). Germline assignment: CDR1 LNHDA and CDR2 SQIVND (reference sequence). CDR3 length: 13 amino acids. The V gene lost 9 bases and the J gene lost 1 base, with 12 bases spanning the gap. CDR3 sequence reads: CASRRTENTEAFF. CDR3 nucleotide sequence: TGTGCCAGCCGAAGGACAGAGAACACTGAAGCTTTCTTT.

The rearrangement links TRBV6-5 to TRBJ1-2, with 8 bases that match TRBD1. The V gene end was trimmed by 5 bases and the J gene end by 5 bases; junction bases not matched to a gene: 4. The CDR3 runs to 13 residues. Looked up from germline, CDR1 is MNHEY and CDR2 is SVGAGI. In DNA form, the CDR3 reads TGTGCCAGCAGTACTAGGACAGGGTATGGCTACACCTTC. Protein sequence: CASSTRTGYGYTF.

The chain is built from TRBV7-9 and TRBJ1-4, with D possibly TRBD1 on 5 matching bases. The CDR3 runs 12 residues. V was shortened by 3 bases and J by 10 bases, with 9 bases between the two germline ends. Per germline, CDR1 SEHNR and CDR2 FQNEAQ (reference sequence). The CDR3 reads CASSFGQRKLFF. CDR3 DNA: TGTGCCAGCAGCTTCGGACAAAGAAAACTGTTTTTT.

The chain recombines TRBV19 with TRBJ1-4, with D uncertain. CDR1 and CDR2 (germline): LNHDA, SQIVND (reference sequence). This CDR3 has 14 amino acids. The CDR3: CASTGIAKNEKLFF. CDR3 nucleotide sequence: TGTGCTTCCACGGGGATTGCAAAGAATGAAAAACTGTTTTTT.

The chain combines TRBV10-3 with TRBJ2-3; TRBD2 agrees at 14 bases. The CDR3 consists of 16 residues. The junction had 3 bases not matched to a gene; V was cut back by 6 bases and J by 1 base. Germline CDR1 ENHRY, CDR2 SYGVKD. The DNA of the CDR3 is TGTGCCATCAGCGGACTAGCGGGAGGCCGCACAGATACGCAGTATTTT. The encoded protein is CAISGLAGGRTDTQYF.

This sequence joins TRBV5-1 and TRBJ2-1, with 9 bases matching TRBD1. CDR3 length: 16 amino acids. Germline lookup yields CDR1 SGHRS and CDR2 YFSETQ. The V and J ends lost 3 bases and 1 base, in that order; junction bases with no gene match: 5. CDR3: CASSWGTGYSYNEQFF. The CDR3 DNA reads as TGCGCCAGCAGCTGGGGGACAGGGTATTCCTACAATGAGCAGTTCTTC.

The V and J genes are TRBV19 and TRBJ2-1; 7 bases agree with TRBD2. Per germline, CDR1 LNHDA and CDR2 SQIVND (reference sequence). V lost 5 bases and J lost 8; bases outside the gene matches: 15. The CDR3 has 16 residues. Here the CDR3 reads CASSPPGSGRAYEQFF. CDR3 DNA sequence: TGTGCCAGTAGTCCTCCGGGGAGTGGGAGGGCCTATGAGCAGTTCTTC.